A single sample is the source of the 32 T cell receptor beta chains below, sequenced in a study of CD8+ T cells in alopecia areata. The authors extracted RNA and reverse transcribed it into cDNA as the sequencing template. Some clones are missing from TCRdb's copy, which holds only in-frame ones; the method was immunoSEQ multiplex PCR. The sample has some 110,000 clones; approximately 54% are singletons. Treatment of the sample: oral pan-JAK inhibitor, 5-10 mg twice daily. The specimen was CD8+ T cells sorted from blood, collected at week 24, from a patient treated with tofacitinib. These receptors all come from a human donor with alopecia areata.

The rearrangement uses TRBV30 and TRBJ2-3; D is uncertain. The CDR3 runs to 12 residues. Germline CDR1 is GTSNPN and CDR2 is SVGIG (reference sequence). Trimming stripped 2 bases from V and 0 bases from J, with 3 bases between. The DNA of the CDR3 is TGTGCCTGGAGTCCTAGCACAGATACGCAGTATTTT. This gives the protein CAWSPSTDTQYF.

CDR3 loop: CASSPRTGVTGELFF. The DNA for the CDR3 is TGTGCCAGCAGCCCCCGGACAGGGGTCACCGGGGAGCTGTTTTTT. The gene calls are TRBV9 and TRBJ2-2; 9 positions match TRBD1. This CDR3 comprises 15 residues. Germline CDR1 reads SGDLS; CDR2 reads YYNGEE. V trimming: 4 bases; J trimming: 4 bases; junction bases outside the gene matches: 5.

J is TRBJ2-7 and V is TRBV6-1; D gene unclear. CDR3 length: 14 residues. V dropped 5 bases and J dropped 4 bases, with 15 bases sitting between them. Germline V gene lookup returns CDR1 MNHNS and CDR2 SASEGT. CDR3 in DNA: TGTGCCAGCAGTCCCTTAGGGTCATCTTACGAGCAGTACTTC. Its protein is CASSPLGSSYEQYF.

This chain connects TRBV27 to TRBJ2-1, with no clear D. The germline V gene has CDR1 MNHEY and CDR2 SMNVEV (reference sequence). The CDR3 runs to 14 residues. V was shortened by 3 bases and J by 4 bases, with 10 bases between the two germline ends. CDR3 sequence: CASSFGDPYNEQFF. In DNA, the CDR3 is TGTGCCAGCAGTTTTGGCGACCCTTACAATGAGCAGTTCTTC.

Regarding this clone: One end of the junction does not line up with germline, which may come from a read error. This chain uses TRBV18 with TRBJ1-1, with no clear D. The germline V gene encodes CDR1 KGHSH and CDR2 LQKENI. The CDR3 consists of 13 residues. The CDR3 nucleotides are TGTGCCAGCTCACCACCGTGGCCCACTGAGGCTTTCTTT. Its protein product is CASSPPWPTEAFF.

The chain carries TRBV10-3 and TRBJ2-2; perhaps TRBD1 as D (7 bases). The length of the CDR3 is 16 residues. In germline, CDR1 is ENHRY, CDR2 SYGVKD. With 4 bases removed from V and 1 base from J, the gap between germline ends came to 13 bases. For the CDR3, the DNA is TGTGCCATCAGTGCTGCGGGACAGAAGAACACCGGGGAGCTGTTTTTT. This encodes CAISAAGQKNTGELFF.

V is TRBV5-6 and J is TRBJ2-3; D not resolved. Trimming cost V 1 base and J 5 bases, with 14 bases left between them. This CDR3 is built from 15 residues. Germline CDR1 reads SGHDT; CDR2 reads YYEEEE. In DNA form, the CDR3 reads TGTGCCAGCAGCTTGTTGACGGCCGGAATAGATACGCAGTATTTT. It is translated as CASSLLTAGIDTQYF.

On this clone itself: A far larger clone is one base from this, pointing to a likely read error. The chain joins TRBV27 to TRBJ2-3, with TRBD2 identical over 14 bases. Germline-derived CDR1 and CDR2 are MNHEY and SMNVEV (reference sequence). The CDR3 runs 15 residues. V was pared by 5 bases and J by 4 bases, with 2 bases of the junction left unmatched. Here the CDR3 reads CASSETSGGADTQYF. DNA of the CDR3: TGTGCCAGCAGTGAGACTAGCGGGGGGGCAGATACGCAGTATTTT.

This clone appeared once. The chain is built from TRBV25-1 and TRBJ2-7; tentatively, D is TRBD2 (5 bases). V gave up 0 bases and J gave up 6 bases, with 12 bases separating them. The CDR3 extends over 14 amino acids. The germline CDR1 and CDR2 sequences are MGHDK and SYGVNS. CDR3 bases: TGTGCCAGCAGTGAATATCGGGGATCGGCCGAGCAGTACTTC. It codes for CASSEYRGSAEQYF.

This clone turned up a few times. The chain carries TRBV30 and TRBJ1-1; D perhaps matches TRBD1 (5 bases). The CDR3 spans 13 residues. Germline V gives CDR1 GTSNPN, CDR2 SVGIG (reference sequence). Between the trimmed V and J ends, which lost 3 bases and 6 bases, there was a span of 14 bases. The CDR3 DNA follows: TGTGCCTGGAGCCTGACTGCAGGGTCTGAAGCTTTCTTT. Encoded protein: CAWSLTAGSEAFF.

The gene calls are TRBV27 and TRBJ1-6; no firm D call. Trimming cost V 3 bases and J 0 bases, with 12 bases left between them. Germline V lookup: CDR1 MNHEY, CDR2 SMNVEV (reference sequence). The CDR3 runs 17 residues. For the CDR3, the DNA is TGTGCCAGCAGTTTGGGAAGGCTTCCCTCCTATAATTCACCCCTCCACTTT. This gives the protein CASSLGRLPSYNSPLHF.

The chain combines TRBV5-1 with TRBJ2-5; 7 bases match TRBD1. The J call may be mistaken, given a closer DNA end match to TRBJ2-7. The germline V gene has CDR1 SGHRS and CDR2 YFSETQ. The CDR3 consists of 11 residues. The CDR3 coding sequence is TGCGCCAGCAGGACAGGGATCGAGCAGTACTTC. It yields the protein CASRTGIEQYF.

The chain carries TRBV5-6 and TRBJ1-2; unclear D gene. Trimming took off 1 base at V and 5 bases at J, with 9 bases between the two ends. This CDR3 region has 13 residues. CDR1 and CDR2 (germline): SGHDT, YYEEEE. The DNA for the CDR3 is TGTGCCAGCAGCTTGAGTTTCGAATATGGCTACACCTTC. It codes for CASSLSFEYGYTF.

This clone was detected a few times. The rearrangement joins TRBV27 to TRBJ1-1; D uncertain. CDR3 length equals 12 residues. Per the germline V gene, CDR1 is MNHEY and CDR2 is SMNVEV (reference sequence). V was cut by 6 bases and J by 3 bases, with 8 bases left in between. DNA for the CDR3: TGTGCCAGCAGGGTAGGAGACACTGAAGCTTTCTTT. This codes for CASRVGDTEAFF.

The CDR3 bases are TGTGCCAGCTCAGTCCGACAGGATAACACTGAAGCTTTCTTT. Encoded protein: CASSVRQDNTEAFF. J is TRBJ1-1 and V is TRBV18; weak D call: TRBD1 (6 bases). The CDR3 runs to 14 residues. Looked up from germline, CDR1 is KGHSH and CDR2 is LQKENI. V lost 5 bases and J lost 2, with 12 bases in between.

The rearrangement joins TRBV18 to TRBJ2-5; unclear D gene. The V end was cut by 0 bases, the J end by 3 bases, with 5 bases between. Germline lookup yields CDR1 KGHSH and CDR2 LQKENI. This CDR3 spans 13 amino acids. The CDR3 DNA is TGTGCCAGCTCACCACCGGTTGAAGAGACCCAGTACTTC. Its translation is CASSPPVEETQYF.

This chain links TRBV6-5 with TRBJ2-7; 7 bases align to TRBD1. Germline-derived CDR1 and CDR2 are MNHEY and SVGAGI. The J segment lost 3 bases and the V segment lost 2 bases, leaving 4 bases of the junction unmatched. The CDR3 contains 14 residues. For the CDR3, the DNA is TGTGCCAGCAGTTACACGGGACAGAGCTACGAGCAGTACTTC. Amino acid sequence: CASSYTGQSYEQYF.

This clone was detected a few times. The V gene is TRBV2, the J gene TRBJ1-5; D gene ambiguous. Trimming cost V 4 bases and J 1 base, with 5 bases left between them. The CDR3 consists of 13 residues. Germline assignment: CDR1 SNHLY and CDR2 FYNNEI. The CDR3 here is CASSVESNQPQHF. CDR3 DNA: TGTGCCAGCAGTGTAGAGAGCAATCAGCCCCAGCATTTT. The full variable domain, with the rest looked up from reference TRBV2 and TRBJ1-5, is EPEVTQTPSHQVTQMGQEVILRCVPISNHLYFYWYRQILGQKVEFLVSFYNNEISEKSEIFDDQFSVERPDGSNFTLKIRSTKLEDSAMYFCASSVESNQPQHFGDGTRLSIL.

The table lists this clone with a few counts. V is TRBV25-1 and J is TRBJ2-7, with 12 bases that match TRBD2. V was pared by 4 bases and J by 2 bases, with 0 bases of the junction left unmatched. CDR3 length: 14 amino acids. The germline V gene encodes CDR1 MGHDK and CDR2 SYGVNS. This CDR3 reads CASSGTSGTYEQYF. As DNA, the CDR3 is TGTGCCAGCAGTGGGACTAGCGGGACCTACGAGCAGTACTTC.

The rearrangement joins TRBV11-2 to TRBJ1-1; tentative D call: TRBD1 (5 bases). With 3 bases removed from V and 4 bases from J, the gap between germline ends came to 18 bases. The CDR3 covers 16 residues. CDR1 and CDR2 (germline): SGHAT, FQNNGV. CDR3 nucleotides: TGTGCCAGCAGCTTCATGGGACCGGGGATGGGCACTGAAGCTTTCTTT. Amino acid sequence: CASSFMGPGMGTEAFF.

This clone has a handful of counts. The CDR3 loop is CSVLFEDREFNEQYF. In DNA, the CDR3 is TGCAGCGTCCTTTTTGAGGACAGGGAGTTCAACGAGCAGTACTTC. The V call is TRBV29-1, the J call TRBJ2-7; 8 nucleotides line up with TRBD1. The CDR3 consists of 15 residues. V lost 6 bases and J lost 5; bases outside the gene matches: 15. From germline, CDR1 is SQVTM and CDR2 ANQGSEA.

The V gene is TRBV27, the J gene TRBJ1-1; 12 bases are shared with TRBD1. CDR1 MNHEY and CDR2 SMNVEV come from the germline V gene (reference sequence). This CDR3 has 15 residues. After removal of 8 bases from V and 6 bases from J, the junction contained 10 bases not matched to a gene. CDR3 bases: TGTGCCAGCGGCCGGGACAGGGGGCCGCGTGCTGAAGCTTTCTTT. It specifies CASGRDRGPRAEAFF.

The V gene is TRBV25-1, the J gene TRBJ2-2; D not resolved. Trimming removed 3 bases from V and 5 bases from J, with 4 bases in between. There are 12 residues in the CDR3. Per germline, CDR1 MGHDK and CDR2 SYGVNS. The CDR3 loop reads CASSEGTGELFF. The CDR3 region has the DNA TGTGCCAGCAGTGAGGGTACCGGGGAGCTGTTTTTT.

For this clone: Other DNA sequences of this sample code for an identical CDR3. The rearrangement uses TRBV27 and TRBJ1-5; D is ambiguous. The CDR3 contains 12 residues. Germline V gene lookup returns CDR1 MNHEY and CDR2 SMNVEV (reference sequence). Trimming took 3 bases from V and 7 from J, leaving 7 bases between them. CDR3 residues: CASSLLGQPQHF. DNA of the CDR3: TGTGCCAGCAGTTTGCTCGGCCAGCCCCAGCATTTT.

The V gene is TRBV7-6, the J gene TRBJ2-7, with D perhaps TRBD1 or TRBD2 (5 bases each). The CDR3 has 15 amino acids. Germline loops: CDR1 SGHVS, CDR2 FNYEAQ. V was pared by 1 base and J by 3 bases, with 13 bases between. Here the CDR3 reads CASSLEQGVIYEQYF. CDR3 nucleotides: TGTGCCAGCAGCTTAGAGCAGGGAGTTATCTACGAGCAGTACTTC.

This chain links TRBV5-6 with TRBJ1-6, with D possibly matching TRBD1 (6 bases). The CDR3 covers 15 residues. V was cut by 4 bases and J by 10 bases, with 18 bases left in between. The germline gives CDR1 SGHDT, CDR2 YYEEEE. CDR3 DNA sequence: TGTGCCAGCAGCAACCTGGTCGGGGGCGGGTCACCCCTCCACTTT. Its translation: CASSNLVGGGSPLHF. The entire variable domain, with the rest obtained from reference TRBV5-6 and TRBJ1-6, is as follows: DAGVTQSPTHLIKTRGQQVTLRCSPKSGHDTVSWYQQALGQGPQFIFQYYEEEERQRGNFPDRFSGHQFPNYSSELNVNALLLGDSALYLCASSNLVGGGSPLHFGNGTRLTVT.

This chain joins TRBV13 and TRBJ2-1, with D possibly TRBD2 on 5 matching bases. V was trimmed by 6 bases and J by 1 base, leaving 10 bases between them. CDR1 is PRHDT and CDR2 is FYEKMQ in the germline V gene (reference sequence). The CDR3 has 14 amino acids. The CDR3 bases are TGTGCCAGCAGTCCCCCGGGATCCTACAATGAGCAGTTCTTC. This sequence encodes CASSPPGSYNEQFF.

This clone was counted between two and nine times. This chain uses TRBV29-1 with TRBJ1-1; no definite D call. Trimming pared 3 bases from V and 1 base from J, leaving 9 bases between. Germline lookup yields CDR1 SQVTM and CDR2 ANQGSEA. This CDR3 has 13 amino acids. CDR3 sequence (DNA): TGCAGCGTTGAGGGTCAGCCGAACACTGAAGCTTTCTTT. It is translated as CSVEGQPNTEAFF.

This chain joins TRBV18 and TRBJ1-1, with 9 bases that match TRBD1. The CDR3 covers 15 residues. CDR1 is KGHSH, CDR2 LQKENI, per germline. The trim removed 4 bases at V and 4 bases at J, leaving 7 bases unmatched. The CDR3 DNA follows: TGTGCCAGCTCACTCAGACAGGGGGAGAGCACTGAAGCTTTCTTT. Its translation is CASSLRQGESTEAFF. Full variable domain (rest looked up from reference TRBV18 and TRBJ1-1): NAGVMQNPRHLVRRRGQEARLRCSPMKGHSHVYWYRQLPEEGLKFMVYLQKENIIDESGMPKERFSAEFPKEGPSILRIQQVVRGDSAAYFCASSLRQGESTEAFFGQGTRLTVV.

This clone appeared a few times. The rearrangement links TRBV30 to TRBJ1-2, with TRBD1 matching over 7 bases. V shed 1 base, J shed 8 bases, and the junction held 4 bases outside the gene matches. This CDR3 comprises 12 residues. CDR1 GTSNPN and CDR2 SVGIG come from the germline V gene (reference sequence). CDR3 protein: CAWSEGAEGYTF. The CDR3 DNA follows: TGTGCCTGGAGTGAGGGGGCGGAAGGCTACACCTTC. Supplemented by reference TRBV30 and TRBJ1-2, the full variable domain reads SQTIHQWPATLVQPVGSPLSLECTVEGTSNPNLYWYRQAAGRGLQLLFYSVGIGQISSEVPQNLSASRPQDRQFILSSKKLLLSDSGFYLCAWSEGAEGYTFGSGTRLTVV.

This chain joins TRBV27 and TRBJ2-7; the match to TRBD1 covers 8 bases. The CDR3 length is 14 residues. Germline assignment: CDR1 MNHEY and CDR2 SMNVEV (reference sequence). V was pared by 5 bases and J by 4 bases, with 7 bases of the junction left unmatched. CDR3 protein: CASSGQGSLYEQYF. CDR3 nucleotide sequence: TGTGCCAGCAGTGGACAGGGTTCTCTATACGAGCAGTACTTC.

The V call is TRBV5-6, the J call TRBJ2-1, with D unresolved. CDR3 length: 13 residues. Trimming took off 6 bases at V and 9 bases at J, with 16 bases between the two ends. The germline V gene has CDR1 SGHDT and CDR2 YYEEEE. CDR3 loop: CASTHLGNIEQFF. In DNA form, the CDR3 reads TGTGCCAGCACCCATCTAGGGAATATTGAGCAGTTCTTC.